A single T cell receptor beta chain is shown here with its context. What this receptor recognizes is not known. No much larger clone exists at a distance of one base, and base qualities are not known. From the cysteine through the phenylalanine, the CDR3 covers 13 amino acids. Just the 39-base CDR3 DNA is kept, in frame starting at base 1. For CDR1 and CDR2, the germline V gene lists MNHNS and SASEGT. Trimming at the junction amounts to 8 bases on V and 5 bases on J, and the germline ends lie 13 bases apart. The sample is drawn from a study of PD-L1 blockade in urothelial cancer (dated by TCRdb to about 2017). At the level of the whole study: Every patient began therapy at some point between 2013 and 2015 and was given atezolizumab 1,200 mg intravenously every 3 weeks. About nine tenths of the roughly 29 patients were males with bladder-origin urothelial cancer, and about 65% of the roughly 30 reported a prior smoking history. An ECOG performance status of 0 or 1 was recorded for the patients, and 0 to 3 prior chemotherapy regimens had been received by the patients. Blood samples were analyzed 3 weeks after the start of treatment (second dose) and 6 weeks after the start of treatment. Blood samples gave a median of approximately 150,000 T cells and tens of thousands of unique TCRs, with a median clonality of roughly 0.081. Somatic, immune and clinical correlates of response to PD-L1 blockade with atezolizumab in urothelial cancer were the focus of an exploratory multi-omic analysis. TCR sequencing covered pretreatment tumor samples and matched, serially collected peripheral blood taken before and after atezolizumab treatment. Durable clinical benefit was defined as a progression-free survival longer than 6 months, and TCR features were additionally tested against progression-free survival and overall survival. In the same patients, whole exome sequencing and RNA sequencing of pretreatment tumors were performed in addition to TCR sequencing. Durable clinical benefit was achieved by nine patients but not by the remaining 20. Over 28 patients had pretreatment blood TCR-seq, roughly 24 had at least one posttreatment blood collection, and roughly 24 had tumor TCR-seq. The paper's findings and limits, for the study overall: Because of the small sample size (n ≈ 28) and the many exploratory analyses performed, the results are intended to be regarded as hypothesis-generating. Patients with durable benefit showed greater expansion of tumor-associated TCR clones in peripheral blood 3 weeks after starting treatment (n of about 21, p = 0.022). A pretreatment peripheral blood TCR clonality below the median was linked to improved progression-free and overall survival.

The sample's time point label, decoded: pretreatment peripheral blood. A total of around 30 patients with locally advanced or metastatic urothelial carcinoma, treated at Memorial Sloan Kettering on a trial protocol, made up the cohort. Peripheral blood mononuclear cells were collected pretreatment and during treatment, at between 1 and 8 total time points per patient. The Qiagen DNeasy Blood extraction kit was used to purify genomic DNA from total PBMCs and tumor samples. Collected pretreatment and during treatment, PBMCs were isolated and stored as previously described. To estimate absolute template abundance from read counts, synthetic TCR analog templates were spiked into each PCR. The immunoSEQ assay used bias-controlled V and J gene primers to amplify TCRbeta CDR3 regions from genomic DNA. Rearranged TCRbeta segments were sequenced at approximately 20X coverage. Processing in the source paper ran as follows. Clustering was used to correct sequencing errors, and CDR3s were annotated against IMGT so that V, D and J genes could be assigned. Out-of-frame and stop-codon sequences were excluded, and only productive TCRbeta rearrangements were used in downstream analyses. To compute clonality, Shannon entropy was normalized by the log of the number of unique productive sequences and then subtracted from one. Clones differing between time points or between blood and tumor were identified using Fisher's exact test with Benjamini-Hochberg correction, with an adjusted p below 0.01 applied as the threshold. TCRdb retrieved this table from immuneACCESS and kept in-frame rearrangements only. Not all clones are present; in checked studies, unresolved V genes account for under half, and no reason is known for the remainder. The DNA was the basis for D and trimming; V, J and clone size are from that table. This sample lists about 87,000 clones; roughly 89% were detected once. The ten largest clones capture around 1.9% of the sample.

Recombination joined TRBV6-1 with TRBJ2-1; no D gene is confidently identified. The TCR originated in a man aged 55 to 69 with urothelial cancer. Source: PBMCs, taken around atezolizumab (anti-PD-L1) treatment. CDR3 protein: CASPRPRDNEQFF. At the DNA level, the sequence is TGTGCCAGCCCCCGTCCACGGGACAATGAGCAGTTCTTC.